This TCR beta chain appears in the sequencing data of a study of metastatic and nonmetastatic thyroid tumors. Study context: Peripheral blood and tumor or nodule samples from malignant and benign thyroid patients were compared. Study findings and constraints: Significantly greater TCR beta diversity was reportedly found in malignant thyroid tumors than in benign nodules (in blood and tumor).

This clone was observed many times. Its target is not known. Prior to thyroid surgery, none of the patients had received any treatment. Source study methods: Using the CDR3 differences seen across clinicopathological groups, the authors built a distant-metastasis classifier for papillary thyroid cancer, which was meant to discriminate distant-metastatic patients. MiXCR re-clonotyped the PCR reads for TCRdb. In this record, the V and J calls reflect TCRdb's handling and not the investigators' own analysis. The table lists 20,000 to 25,000 clones, approximately 22% of them singletons. V was cut by 7 bases and J by 2 bases, with 14 bases left in between. Germline V gives CDR1 SNHLY, CDR2 FYNNEI. The CDR3 is made up of 14 amino acids.

The sample comprised adjacent normal tissue. This sequence joins TRBV2 and TRBJ1-2; no reliable D call. The TCR comes from a female donor with papillary thyroid cancer or a benign thyroid nodule (not recorded which). Some clones in this sample may be carry-over from other donors' samples. The CDR3: CASIGIKGNYGYTF. CDR3 in DNA: TGTGCCAGCATCGGAATAAAGGGAAACTATGGCTACACCTTC.